The clone carrying this T cell receptor beta chain was found a few times. Its antigen is unknown. The data belong to a study of T cell repertoires in cytomegalovirus infection. Study at large: Indicated by public TCR beta signatures were CMV infection and matching HLA type.

The study, taken as a whole, reports: CMV-specific TCR beta clonotypes restricted by HLA-C dominated the ex vivo response.

TCRdb recomputed calls from the reads with MiXCR, one row per CDR3 protein. Of fewer than 550,000 distinct CDR3 sequences listed, more than 25% are singletons. The receptor's source is a human donor in good health (CMV status not recorded). Some clones in this sample may be carry-over from other donors' samples. The sample comprised PBMCs.

In DNA, the CDR3 is TGTGCCAGCAGGTCTCCCATCGGGGAGGAGCAGTACTTC. Amino acid sequence: CASRSPIGEEQYF. The chain joins TRBV28 to TRBJ2-7, with a possible D match to TRBD2 (5 bases). From germline, CDR1 is MDHEN and CDR2 SYDVKM. This CDR3 is built from 13 residues. With 6 bases removed from V and 7 bases from J, the gap between germline ends came to 16 bases.